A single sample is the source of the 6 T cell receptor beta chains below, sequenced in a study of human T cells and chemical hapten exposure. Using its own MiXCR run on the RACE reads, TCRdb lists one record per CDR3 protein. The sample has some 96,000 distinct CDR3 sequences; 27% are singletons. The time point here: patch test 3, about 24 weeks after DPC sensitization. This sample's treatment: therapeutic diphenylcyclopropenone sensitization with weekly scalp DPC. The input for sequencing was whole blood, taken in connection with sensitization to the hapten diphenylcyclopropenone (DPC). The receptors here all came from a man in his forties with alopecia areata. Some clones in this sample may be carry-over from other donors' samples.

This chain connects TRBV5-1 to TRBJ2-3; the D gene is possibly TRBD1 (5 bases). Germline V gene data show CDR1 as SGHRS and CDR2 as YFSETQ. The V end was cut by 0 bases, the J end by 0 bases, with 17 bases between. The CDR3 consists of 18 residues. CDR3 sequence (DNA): TGCGCCAGCAGCTTGGCAATCACAGGTGTGAGGAGCACAGATACGCAGTATTTT. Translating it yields CASSLAITGVRSTDTQYF.

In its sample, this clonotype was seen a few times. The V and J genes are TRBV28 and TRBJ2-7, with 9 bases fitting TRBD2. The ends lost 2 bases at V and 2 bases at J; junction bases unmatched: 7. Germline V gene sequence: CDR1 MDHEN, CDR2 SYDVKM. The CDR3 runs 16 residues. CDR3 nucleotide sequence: TGTGCCAGCAGTTTACAAGAAGCGGGAGGACCCTACGAGCAGTACTTC. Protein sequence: CASSLQEAGGPYEQYF.

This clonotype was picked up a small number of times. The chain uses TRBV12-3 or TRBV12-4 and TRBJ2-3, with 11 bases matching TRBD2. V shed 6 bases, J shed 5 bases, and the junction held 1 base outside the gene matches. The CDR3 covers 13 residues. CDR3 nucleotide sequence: TGTGCCAGCAGACTAGCGGGAGAAGATACGCAGTATTTT. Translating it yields CASRLAGEDTQYF.

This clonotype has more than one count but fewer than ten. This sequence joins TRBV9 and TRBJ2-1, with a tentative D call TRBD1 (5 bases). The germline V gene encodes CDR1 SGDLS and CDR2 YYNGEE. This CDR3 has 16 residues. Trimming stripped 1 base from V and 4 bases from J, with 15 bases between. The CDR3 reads CASSVTQGARYNEQFF. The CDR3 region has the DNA TGTGCCAGCAGCGTAACCCAAGGGGCTAGATACAATGAGCAGTTCTTC. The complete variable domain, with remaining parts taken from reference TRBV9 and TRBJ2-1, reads DSGVTQTPKHLITATGQRVTLRCSPRSGDLSVYWYQQSLDQGLQFLIQYYNGEERAKGNILERFSAQQFPDLHSELNLSSLELGDSALYFCASSVTQGARYNEQFFGPGTRLTVL.

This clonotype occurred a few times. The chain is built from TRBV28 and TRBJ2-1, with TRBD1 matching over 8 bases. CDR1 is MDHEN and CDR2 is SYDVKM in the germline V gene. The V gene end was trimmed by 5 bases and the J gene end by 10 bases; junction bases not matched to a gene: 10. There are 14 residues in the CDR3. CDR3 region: CASSGTGPRWEQFF. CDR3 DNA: TGTGCCAGCAGTGGGACAGGACCGCGATGGGAGCAGTTCTTC.

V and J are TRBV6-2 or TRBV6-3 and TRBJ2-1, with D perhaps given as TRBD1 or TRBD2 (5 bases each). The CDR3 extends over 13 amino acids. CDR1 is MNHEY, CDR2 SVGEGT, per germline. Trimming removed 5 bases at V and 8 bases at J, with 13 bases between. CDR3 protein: CASSLPGPHEQFF. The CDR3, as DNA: TGTGCCAGCAGTCTCCCGGGACCCCATGAGCAGTTCTTC.